Following are 32 T cell receptor beta chains from one sample sequenced in a study of response to subunit inactivated influenza vaccine. TCRdb re-analysed the RT-PCR reads in MiXCR, keeping a single row per CDR3 protein. The table records about 830,000 distinct CDR3 sequences, about 18% of them present only once. The material was PBMCs from blood, obtained 4 to 6 days after vaccination. The origin of the receptors is a middle-aged man who received an inactivated influenza vaccine.

This clonotype showed up just a few times. The chain links TRBV7-2 to TRBJ2-7; 11 bases line up with TRBD2. Losses at the gene ends were 5 bases for V and 2 bases for J; bases not matched to a gene: 8. CDR1 and CDR2 from the germline V gene are SGHTA and FQGNSA. This CDR3 is 16 amino acids long. CDR3 sequence reads: CASSTRSGGAAYEQYF. The DNA for the CDR3 is TGTGCCAGCAGCACTCGTAGCGGGGGGGCGGCCTACGAGCAGTACTTC.

The J gene is TRBJ2-3, the V gene TRBV9; D remains unclear. The V end lost 2 bases, the J end lost 8 bases, and 12 bases lay between the germline ends. The CDR3 is 13 amino acids. CDR1 is SGDLS and CDR2 is YYNGEE in the germline V gene. CDR3 bases: TGTGCCAGCAGCGTCTCGCAGACTGGTACGCAGTATTTT. It specifies CASSVSQTGTQYF. The complete variable domain, with remaining parts taken from reference TRBV9 and TRBJ2-3, reads DSGVTQTPKHLITATGQRVTLRCSPRSGDLSVYWYQQSLDQGLQFLIQYYNGEERAKGNILERFSAQQFPDLHSELNLSSLELGDSALYFCASSVSQTGTQYFGPGTRLTVL.

J is TRBJ1-6 and V is TRBV27, with a tentative D call TRBD1 (5 bases). Germline loops: CDR1 MNHEY, CDR2 SMNVEV (reference sequence). The CDR3 runs 14 residues. Trimming stripped 5 bases from V and 5 bases from J, with 10 bases between. This CDR3 is CASSNRQNNSPLHF. The CDR3 coding sequence is TGTGCCAGCAGTAACCGACAGAATAATTCACCCCTCCACTTT.

The chain carries TRBV6-1 and TRBJ2-5; the D gene is possibly TRBD2 (6 bases). The length of the CDR3 is 14 residues. Trimming stripped 2 bases from V and 6 bases from J, with 13 bases between. The germline V gene encodes CDR1 MNHNS and CDR2 SASEGT. The CDR3 loop reads CASSESRGRKTQYF. In DNA form, the CDR3 reads TGTGCCAGCAGTGAATCCCGGGGGAGAAAGACCCAGTACTTC.

This clonotype was counted a few times. The chain carries TRBV4-2 and TRBJ1-4; 8 nucleotides line up with TRBD1. V trimming: 4 bases; J trimming: 7 bases; junction bases outside the gene matches: 8. The CDR3 totals 15 residues. The germline V gene has CDR1 LGHNA and CDR2 YNFKEQ. CDR3: CASSLRKDRAEKLFF. CDR3 bases: TGTGCCAGCAGCCTGCGCAAGGACAGGGCTGAAAAACTGTTTTTT.

The chain uses TRBV28 and TRBJ2-5, with 11 bases lining up with TRBD2. Germline loops: CDR1 MDHEN, CDR2 SYDVKM. The J segment lost 1 base and the V segment lost 4 bases, leaving 5 bases of the junction unmatched. The CDR3 is 16 residues long. The CDR3 nucleotides read TGTGCCAGCAGTTCGCTTAGCGGGAGGGCCCAAGAGACCCAGTACTTC. Amino acid sequence: CASSSLSGRAQETQYF.

This clonotype was observed a few times. The CDR3 is CSAGTGPLYEQYF. Written as DNA, the CDR3 is TGCAGTGCTGGGACAGGACCCCTCTACGAGCAGTACTTC. The chain has TRBV20-1 and TRBJ2-7; TRBD1 agrees at 8 bases. V was pared by 5 bases and J by 3 bases, with 6 bases of the junction left unmatched. Germline CDR1 is DFQATT and CDR2 is SNEGSKA (reference sequence). The CDR3 extends over 13 amino acids.

The chain links TRBV6-2 or TRBV6-3 to TRBJ2-7; 8 bases are a match to TRBD1. Trimming took 6 bases from V and 0 from J; bases not matched to a gene: 7. The CDR3 consists of 15 residues. Germline V gene data show CDR1 as MNHEY and CDR2 as SVGEGT. As DNA, the CDR3 is TGTGCCAGCAGCAATATGGGACAGGTCTCCTACGAGCAGTACTTC. This gives the protein CASSNMGQVSYEQYF.

The sample holds a few counts of this clonotype. The V gene is TRBV6-1, the J gene TRBJ2-5; D might be TRBD2 (6 bases). The V gene lost 6 bases and the J gene lost 5 bases, with 13 bases spanning the gap. CDR3 length: 13 amino acids. Per the germline V gene, CDR1 is MNHNS and CDR2 is SASEGT. CDR3 residues: CASSWGEVETQYF. The DNA of the CDR3 is TGTGCCAGCAGCTGGGGGGAGGTGGAGACCCAGTACTTC.

The chain combines TRBV14 with TRBJ2-2; D is ambiguous. Germline V gene sequence: CDR1 SGHDN, CDR2 FVKESK. The CDR3 length is 13 residues. The V gene lost 4 bases and the J gene lost 7 bases, with 10 bases spanning the gap. As DNA, the CDR3 is TGTGCCAGCAGCCCCAGAAGATACGGGGAGCTGTTTTTT. As protein: CASSPRRYGELFF.

The sample holds a few counts of this clonotype. This rearrangement joins TRBV7-2 to TRBJ2-7, with D maybe TRBD1 (6 bases). The germline V gene encodes CDR1 SGHTA and CDR2 FQGNSA. This CDR3 has 14 amino acids. Trimming left V 4 bases short and J 1 base short, with 11 bases between. CDR3 nucleotides: TGTGCCAGCAGCTCAAACAGGGCGTCCTACGAGCAGTACTTC. This encodes CASSSNRASYEQYF. The full variable domain, rest sourced from reference TRBV7-2 and TRBJ2-7, is GAGVSQSPSNKVTEKGKDVELRCDPISGHTALYWYRQSLGQGLEFLIYFQGNSAPDKSGLPSDRFSAERTGGSVSTLTIQRTQQEDSAVYLCASSSNRASYEQYFGPGTRLTVT.

The chain combines TRBV12-3 or TRBV12-4 with TRBJ1-3; unclear D gene. The germline V and J ends were trimmed by 3 bases and 14 bases, with 8 bases remaining between them. CDR3 length: 10 residues. CDR3: CASSFRRLYF. CDR3 DNA sequence: TGTGCCAGCAGTTTCAGGCGCCTATATTTT.

This clonotype was seen a few times. V gene TRBV10-3 combines with J gene TRBJ2-3, with unresolved D. The V end lost 1 base, the J end lost 6 bases, and 5 bases lay between the germline ends. The CDR3 totals 12 residues. CDR1 ENHRY and CDR2 SYGVKD come from the germline V gene. CDR3 in amino acids: CAISEYGDTQYF. The CDR3, as DNA: TGTGCCATCAGTGAGTACGGGGATACGCAGTATTTT.

This clonotype was found many times. The rearrangement uses TRBV5-1 and TRBJ1-2, with 7 bases lining up with TRBD1. The CDR3 has 14 residues. The germline V gene encodes CDR1 SGHRS and CDR2 YFSETQ. Trimming at V came to 0 bases and at J to 7 bases, leaving 6 bases not matched to a gene. CDR3 amino acids: CASSLGATGSGYTF. The CDR3 DNA follows: TGCGCCAGCAGCTTGGGGGCGACAGGGTCTGGCTACACCTTC.

This chain links TRBV6-6 with TRBJ1-3, with a possible D match to TRBD1 (5 bases). The V and J ends lost 6 bases and 2 bases respectively, with 8 bases between them. The CDR3 spans 13 residues. Germline lookup yields CDR1 MNHNY and CDR2 SVGAGI (reference sequence). CDR3 amino acids: CASSETAGNTIYF. CDR3 DNA: TGTGCCAGCAGCGAGACAGCTGGAAACACCATATATTTT.

This rearrangement joins TRBV19 to TRBJ1-6, with a tentative D call TRBD1 (5 bases). V gave up 4 bases and J gave up 10 bases, with 17 bases separating them. Germline assignment: CDR1 LNHDA and CDR2 SQIVND (reference sequence). There are 15 residues in the CDR3. CDR3 sequence reads: CASSKGATLRSPLHF. CDR3 coding DNA: TGTGCCAGTAGTAAAGGGGCGACTTTAAGATCACCCCTCCACTTT. Combining the CDR3 with reference TRBV19 and TRBJ1-6 gives the whole variable domain DGGITQSPKYLFRKEGQNVTLSCEQNLNHDAMYWYRQDPGQGLRLIYYSQIVNDFQKGDIAEGYSVSREKKESFPLTVTSAQKNPTAFYLCASSKGATLRSPLHFGNGTRLTVT.

The chain couples TRBV7-2 to TRBJ2-7; no reliable D call. The germline CDR1 and CDR2 sequences are SGHTA and FQGNSA. V lost 5 bases and J 1 base, leaving 15 bases between the germline ends. This CDR3 is built from 15 residues. CDR3 amino acids: CASSPRAARSYEQYF. The CDR3, as DNA: TGTGCCAGCAGCCCCCGGGCGGCGAGATCCTACGAGCAGTACTTC.

This clonotype was counted a single time. The chain has TRBV4-2 and TRBJ2-3, with 13 bases that match TRBD2. The V segment lost 0 bases and the J segment 4 bases; nucleotides outside the gene matches: 10. This CDR3 has 19 amino acids. In germline, CDR1 is LGHNA, CDR2 YNFKEQ. CDR3 nucleotides: TGTGCCAGCAGCCAAGATAGATACGGGACTAGCGGGGAGGCAGATACGCAGTATTTT. This sequence encodes CASSQDRYGTSGEADTQYF.

This clonotype was counted only a few times. This chain's CDR3 is CASIARDSTTDTQYF. CDR3 nucleotide sequence: TGTGCCAGCATCGCCCGGGACTCGACAACAGATACGCAGTATTTT. The V and J genes are TRBV12-3 or TRBV12-4 and TRBJ2-3, with a tentative D call TRBD2 (6 bases). CDR3 size: 15 residues. Trimming took 7 bases from V and 3 from J, leaving 17 bases between them.

This clonotype was seen ten or more times. This sequence joins TRBV15 and TRBJ2-7, with a tentative D call TRBD2 (5 bases). V lost 3 bases to trimming and J lost 0 bases, with 6 bases between them. Germline V CDR1 and CDR2: LNHNV, YYDKDF (reference sequence). The CDR3 totals 13 residues. The CDR3 reads CATSSSDSYEQYF. Here the CDR3 DNA reads TGTGCCACCAGCAGTAGCGACTCCTACGAGCAGTACTTC.

This clonotype was detected only a few times. The chain is built from TRBV27 and TRBJ2-7; TRBD1 matches at 7 bases. The CDR3 spans 13 residues. Germline-derived CDR1 and CDR2 are MNHEY and SMNVEV (reference sequence). The V and J ends lost 5 bases and 4 bases, in that order; junction bases with no gene match: 5. The CDR3 sequence: CASSTSTGYEQYF. In DNA, the CDR3 is TGTGCCAGCAGTACATCGACAGGGTACGAGCAGTACTTC.

This clonotype was seen many times. CDR3 bases: TGCGCCAGCAGCCCAGGACAGGGCGTGAACACTGAAGCTTTCTTT. Its protein is CASSPGQGVNTEAFF. The chain combines TRBV5-1 with TRBJ1-1; 8 nucleotides line up with TRBD1. The CDR3 contains 15 residues. Germline CDR1 SGHRS, CDR2 YFSETQ. J was trimmed by 0 bases and V by 4 bases; bases with no gene match: 5.

This clonotype was detected a few times. DNA for the CDR3: TGTGCCAGCAGAACCGGGACAAGCTCTGGGGCCAACGTCCTGACTTTC. Encoded protein: CASRTGTSSGANVLTF. The rearrangement uses TRBV7-8 and TRBJ2-6, with D perhaps matching TRBD1 (6 bases). The ends were cut back, 6 bases at V and 0 bases at J, with 12 bases in the middle. CDR3 length equals 16 residues. The germline CDR1 and CDR2 sequences are SGHVS and FQNEAQ.

The gene calls are TRBV20-1 and TRBJ1-6; unclear D gene. Germline V gene data show CDR1 as DFQATT and CDR2 as SNEGSKA (reference sequence). Trimming removed 1 base from V and 0 bases from J, with 7 bases in between. This CDR3 spans 15 amino acids. CDR3 sequence reads: CSARVRSSYNSPLHF. The CDR3 DNA is TGCAGTGCTAGAGTAAGATCCTCCTATAATTCACCCCTCCACTTT.

This clonotype came up many times. V is TRBV5-5 and J is TRBJ2-5, with 13 bases aligning to TRBD2. Trimming took 4 bases from V and 0 from J; bases not matched to a gene: 3. The CDR3 is 16 residues long. Germline V gene sequence: CDR1 SGHKS, CDR2 YYEKEE (reference sequence). The CDR3, as DNA: TGTGCCAGCAGCATTGGGACTAGCGGGGACCAAGAGACCCAGTACTTC. Translation gives CASSIGTSGDQETQYF.

This clonotype was recorded many times. Here the CDR3 reads CASSGRSSGHNEQFF. The CDR3 DNA follows: TGTGCCAGCAGCGGCCGGAGTAGCGGCCACAATGAGCAGTTCTTC. The J gene is TRBJ2-1, the V gene TRBV7-2, with a weak D call TRBD2 (6 bases). This CDR3 has 15 residues. Germline assignment: CDR1 SGHTA and CDR2 FQGNSA. The V gene lost 5 bases and the J gene lost 5 bases, with 16 bases spanning the gap. The complete variable domain, with remaining parts taken from reference TRBV7-2 and TRBJ2-1, reads GAGVSQSPSNKVTEKGKDVELRCDPISGHTALYWYRQSLGQGLEFLIYFQGNSAPDKSGLPSDRFSAERTGGSVSTLTIQRTQQEDSAVYLCASSGRSSGHNEQFFGPGTRLTVL.

This sequence joins TRBV20-1 and TRBJ2-1; 15 bases line up with TRBD2. Germline CDR1 DFQATT, CDR2 SNEGSKA (reference sequence). V was clipped by 5 bases and J by 2 bases; unmatched bases: 4. The CDR3 is 16 residues long. In DNA form, the CDR3 reads TGCAGTGCTGTGGGACTAGCGGGGGGCCCCTACAATGAGCAGTTCTTC. As protein: CSAVGLAGGPYNEQFF.

This clonotype was seen a handful of times. CDR3 sequence reads: CASSLRTTRPYEQYF. In nucleotides, the CDR3 is TGTGCCAGCAGCCTACGGACCACCCGCCCCTACGAGCAGTACTTC. This rearrangement joins TRBV2 to TRBJ2-7; D remains ambiguous. The CDR3 spans 15 residues. V shed 6 bases and J shed 2 bases, with 17 bases lying between them. Germline V CDR1 and CDR2: SNHLY, FYNNEI.

In its sample, this clonotype was seen many times. The chain couples TRBV4-2 to TRBJ2-1, with TRBD2 matching over 10 bases. Germline CDR1 reads LGHNA; CDR2 reads YNFKEQ. The junction had 8 bases not matched to a gene; V was cut back by 2 bases and J by 4 bases. The CDR3 length is 17 residues. CDR3 nucleotide sequence: TGTGCCAGCAGCCAACCTAGTCTAGCGGGAGTTTACAATGAGCAGTTCTTC. Its translation is CASSQPSLAGVYNEQFF.

In this sample, this clonotype turned up many times. Written as DNA, the CDR3 is TGCGCCAGCAGCTTCGCTGGCATGAACACTGAAGCTTTCTTT. Its translation is CASSFAGMNTEAFF. The chain uses TRBV5-1 and TRBJ1-1; D remains ambiguous. Trimming pared 2 bases from V and 0 bases from J, leaving 8 bases between. Looked up from germline, CDR1 is SGHRS and CDR2 is YFSETQ. This CDR3 is built from 14 residues.

The chain recombines TRBV28 with TRBJ2-7; 11 nucleotides align to TRBD2. The CDR3 contains 17 residues. The J segment lost 5 bases and the V segment lost 5 bases, leaving 14 bases of the junction unmatched. From germline, CDR1 is MDHEN and CDR2 SYDVKM. The CDR3 sequence: CASSPRSFSGRANEQYF. In DNA form, the CDR3 reads TGTGCCAGCAGTCCCCGAAGTTTTAGCGGGAGGGCCAACGAGCAGTACTTC. Full variable domain (outside the CDR3, taken from reference TRBV28 and TRBJ2-7): DVKVTQSSRYLVKRTGEKVFLECVQDMDHENMFWYRQDPGLGLRLIYFSYDVKMKEKGDIPEGYSVSREKKERFSLILESASTNQTSMYLCASSPRSFSGRANEQYFGPGTRLTVT.

V and J are TRBV5-1 and TRBJ2-3, with TRBD2 matching 14 bases. J lost 9 bases, V lost 4 bases, and 7 bases had no gene match. There are 15 residues in the CDR3. Germline CDR1 reads SGHRS; CDR2 reads YFSETQ. The CDR3 protein is CASSRTSGGMETQYF. The DNA of the CDR3 is TGCGCCAGCAGCCGGACTAGCGGGGGGATGGAGACGCAGTATTTT. Full variable domain (remainder filled in from reference TRBV5-1 and TRBJ2-3): KAGVTQTPRYLIKTRGQQVTLSCSPISGHRSVSWYQQTPGQGLQFLFEYFSETQRNKGNFPGRFSGRQFSNSRSEMNVSTLELGDSALYLCASSRTSGGMETQYFGPGTRLTVL.